A single sample gave rise to the 24 T cell receptor beta chains below, sequenced in a study of T cells in Graves' hyperthyroidism and ophthalmopathy. Amplified TCR beta CDR3 regions derived from RNA transcripts. Researchers ran a first-round RT-PCR on the TCR CDR3 using the HTBI primer set. TCRdb reprocessed the multiplex PCR reads with MiXCR, giving one entry per CDR3 protein. The data contain hundreds of thousands of distinct CDR3 sequences, about 15% of them singletons. Source material: blood. The receptors were sampled from a woman in her thirties or forties with Graves' ophthalmopathy.

The sample holds many counts of this clonotype. V gene TRBV11-1 combines with J gene TRBJ2-7; 8 bases agree with TRBD1. Unmatched junction bases numbered 9, after V lost 5 bases and J lost 3 bases. Germline CDR1 SGHAT, CDR2 FQDESV (reference sequence). The CDR3 spans 15 residues. The CDR3 DNA reads TGTGCCAGCAGCGCCCCGGGACAGGCGTACTACGAGCAGTACTTC. Amino acids: CASSAPGQAYYEQYF. Full variable domain (missing parts from reference TRBV11-1 and TRBJ2-7): EAEVAQSPRYKITEKSQAVAFWCDPISGHATLYWYRQILGQGPELLVQFQDESVVDDSQLPKDRFSAERLKGVDSTLKIQPAELGDSAMYLCASSAPGQAYYEQYFGPGTRLTVT.

The chain links TRBV20-1 to TRBJ2-7; TRBD1 agrees at 8 bases. The germline V gene encodes CDR1 DFQATT and CDR2 SNEGSKA (reference sequence). Trimming at V came to 4 bases and at J to 5 bases, leaving 16 bases not matched to a gene. The CDR3 contains 16 residues. CDR3 region: CSAINTDRGLRDEQYF. CDR3 DNA sequence: TGCAGTGCTATCAATACTGACAGGGGCCTGCGTGACGAGCAGTACTTC.

This clonotype was recorded at least ten times. The chain combines TRBV27 with TRBJ2-5; 7 nucleotides match TRBD2. J lost 5 bases, V lost 3 bases, and 9 bases had no gene match. This CDR3 contains 15 residues. Germline V lookup: CDR1 MNHEY, CDR2 SMNVEV (reference sequence). This chain's CDR3 is CASSLGGAAWETQYF. The CDR3 DNA sequence: TGTGCCAGCAGTTTGGGAGGGGCAGCCTGGGAGACCCAGTACTTC.

The chain uses TRBV6-4 and TRBJ2-7; D is possibly TRBD1 or TRBD2 (5 bases each). The CDR3 extends over 13 amino acids. The germline V gene encodes CDR1 MRHNA and CDR2 SNTAGT. The V gene lost 5 bases and the J gene lost 6 bases, with 14 bases spanning the gap. CDR3 coding DNA: TGTGCCAGCAGTTATCCCCGGGACCGCGAGCAGTACTTC. This codes for CASSYPRDREQYF.

The sample holds many counts of this clonotype. The chain couples TRBV20-1 to TRBJ2-7; 14 nucleotides line up with TRBD2. This CDR3 is 12 amino acids long. The V and J ends lost 6 bases and 11 bases, in that order; junction bases with no gene match: 6. Per the germline V gene, CDR1 is DFQATT and CDR2 is SNEGSKA (reference sequence). CDR3 region: CSAWGLAGVEYF. The CDR3 bases are TGCAGTGCGTGGGGACTAGCGGGAGTCGAGTACTTC.

The table lists this clonotype with many counts. V is TRBV11-3 and J is TRBJ2-5; 8 positions agree with TRBD1. V was pared by 5 bases and J by 7 bases, with 12 bases of the junction left unmatched. Looked up from germline, CDR1 is SGHNT and CDR2 is YENEEA. This CDR3 spans 15 amino acids. The CDR3 sequence is CASSPSGQGVGTQYF. The CDR3 DNA follows: TGTGCCAGCAGCCCCTCCGGACAGGGCGTAGGGACCCAGTACTTC.

This clonotype was counted between two and nine times. J is TRBJ1-1 and V is TRBV30, with a tentative D call TRBD1 (5 bases). This CDR3 comprises 16 residues. CDR1 and CDR2 (germline): GTSNPN, SVGIG (reference sequence). The V gene lost 4 bases and the J gene lost 4 bases, with 22 bases spanning the gap. The chain's CDR3 is CAWNGKPGRPRTEAFF. In DNA, the CDR3 is TGTGCCTGGAATGGAAAACCGGGACGCCCGCGCACTGAAGCTTTCTTT.

This clonotype was picked up many times. The chain uses TRBV6-5 and TRBJ2-7; tentative D call: TRBD2 (5 bases). The V gene lost 6 bases and the J gene lost 1 base, with 10 bases spanning the gap. Per germline, CDR1 MNHEY and CDR2 SVGAGI. This CDR3 region has 13 residues. As DNA, the CDR3 is TGTGCCAGCAGCTACGAGGGTTCCTACGAGCAGTACTTC. It specifies CASSYEGSYEQYF.

This clonotype was picked up a small number of times. The chain recombines TRBV18 with TRBJ2-7; no firm D call. The V end lost 2 bases, the J end lost 6 bases, and 8 bases lay between the germline ends. Germline V lookup: CDR1 KGHSH, CDR2 LQKENI. CDR3 length: 12 amino acids. CDR3 sequence: CASSPMAGEQYF. CDR3 bases: TGTGCCAGCTCACCAATGGCCGGCGAGCAGTACTTC.

This clonotype was seen only a few times. The chain combines TRBV28 with TRBJ2-7; 8 positions match TRBD2. V was clipped by 6 bases and J by 6 bases; unmatched bases: 13. The CDR3 contains 15 residues. Germline V lookup: CDR1 MDHEN, CDR2 SYDVKM. CDR3 amino acids: CASSKTSVGWVEQYF. The CDR3 DNA is TGTGCCAGCAGCAAGACTAGCGTCGGTTGGGTCGAGCAGTACTTC.

The V call is TRBV7-2, the J call TRBJ2-2, with 9 nucleotides matching TRBD2. Germline loops: CDR1 SGHTA, CDR2 FQGNSA. V shed 5 bases, J shed 2 bases, and the junction held 3 bases outside the gene matches. The CDR3 consists of 15 residues. As DNA, the CDR3 is TGTGCCAGCAGCCGTAGCGGGGGCAACACCGGGGAGCTGTTTTTT. Its protein product is CASSRSGGNTGELFF.

The chain recombines TRBV7-8 with TRBJ2-7; the D gene is possibly TRBD1 (5 bases). The V end lost 2 bases, the J end lost 1 base, and 15 bases lay between the germline ends. Per germline, CDR1 SGHVS and CDR2 FQNEAQ. The CDR3 extends over 16 amino acids. The CDR3 nucleotides are TGTGCCAGCAGCTTATGGGGAAGTAAGGGGTCCTACGAGCAGTACTTC. Amino acid sequence: CASSLWGSKGSYEQYF.

This clonotype was picked up many times. The chain joins TRBV18 to TRBJ1-1; possibly TRBD1 for D (5 bases). V lost 2 bases and J 11 bases, leaving 12 bases between the germline ends. CDR3 length: 12 residues. Germline loops: CDR1 KGHSH, CDR2 LQKENI. The CDR3 coding sequence is TGTGCCAGCTCACCAGGGGCCGCCCGGGCTTTCTTT. It codes for CASSPGAARAFF.

This clonotype has at least ten counts. This sequence joins TRBV28 and TRBJ2-4; tentative D call: TRBD2 (5 bases). V lost 3 bases and J lost 1, with 13 bases in between. Germline CDR1 is MDHEN and CDR2 is SYDVKM. This CDR3 is 16 amino acids long. The CDR3 nucleotides read TGTGCCAGCAGTTTTAACGGGAAGGTGGCCAAAAACATTCAGTACTTC. Protein sequence: CASSFNGKVAKNIQYF.

This clonotype was observed at least ten times. The V and J genes are TRBV28 and TRBJ1-2, with TRBD1 matching over 10 bases. This CDR3 region has 14 residues. The trim removed 6 bases at V and 8 bases at J, leaving 9 bases unmatched. Germline CDR1 MDHEN, CDR2 SYDVKM. The CDR3 spells CASSSTGTGEGYTF. In DNA form, the CDR3 reads TGTGCCAGCAGCTCCACCGGGACAGGGGAAGGCTACACCTTC.

In its sample, this clonotype was seen many times. The V and J genes are TRBV6-2 or TRBV6-3 and TRBJ2-6; 10 bases are shared with TRBD2. The CDR3 contains 17 residues. V shed 4 bases and J 1 base; nucleotides not matched to a gene: 4. Germline assignment: CDR1 MNHEY and CDR2 SVGEGT. CDR3 sequence reads: CASSFTSGMSGANVLTF. CDR3 in DNA: TGTGCCAGCAGTTTTACTAGCGGGATGTCTGGGGCCAACGTCCTGACTTTC.

The chain joins TRBV11-1 to TRBJ2-7, with a tentative D call TRBD2 (6 bases). Germline-derived CDR1 and CDR2 are SGHAT and FQDESV (reference sequence). This CDR3 spans 16 amino acids. The V gene lost 2 bases and the J gene lost 13 bases, with 27 bases spanning the gap. The CDR3 DNA reads as TGTGCCAGCAGCTTAACGGGGAGGCGGGACCCCTTGGTTCTATACTTC. Translation gives CASSLTGRRDPLVLYF.

In the case of this clonotype: A much more abundant neighbour one base away suggests this may be a read error. The V and J genes are TRBV4-2 and TRBJ1-1; D is ambiguous. The CDR3 is made up of 16 amino acids. Trimming shortened V by 3 bases and J by 4 bases, and 18 bases separated the two germline ends. CDR1 and CDR2 (germline): LGHNA, YNFKEQ. CDR3 nucleotide sequence: TGTGCCAGCAGCCATGAGTGGCCCCCGGGAAGCACTGAAGCTTTCTTT. Its protein is CASSHEWPPGSTEAFF.

At least ten counts were recorded for this clonotype. This chain connects TRBV6-2 or TRBV6-3 to TRBJ2-7; D perhaps matches TRBD2 (6 bases). From germline, CDR1 is MNHEY and CDR2 SVGEGT. CDR3 length equals 14 residues. V was pared by 9 bases and J by 0 bases, with 15 bases between. The CDR3 nucleotides read TGTGCCAGTAAGGGAGGCCATCTCTCCTACGAGCAGTACTTC. It is translated as CASKGGHLSYEQYF.

The chain combines TRBV11-2 with TRBJ1-2; no definite D call. This CDR3 comprises 12 residues. With 5 bases removed from V and 7 bases from J, the gap between germline ends came to 11 bases. CDR1 and CDR2 (germline): SGHAT, FQNNGV. Here the CDR3 reads CASSETSGGYTF. CDR3 coding DNA: TGTGCCAGCAGCGAAACTTCGGGTGGCTACACCTTC.

This clonotype occurred many times. The chain is built from TRBV19 and TRBJ2-7, with 7 positions matching TRBD1. This CDR3 comprises 15 residues. V gave up 3 bases and J gave up 0 bases; unmatched junction bases: 5. From germline, CDR1 is LNHDA and CDR2 SQIVND (reference sequence). The CDR3: CASSMGTAFSYEQYF. Written as DNA, the CDR3 is TGTGCCAGTAGTATGGGGACAGCCTTCTCCTACGAGCAGTACTTC.

This clonotype has a count of ten or more. The genes are TRBV15 and TRBJ1-5; D gene ambiguous. V was trimmed by 0 bases and J by 1 base, leaving 7 bases between them. The CDR3 has 15 residues. From germline, CDR1 is LNHNV and CDR2 YYDKDF (reference sequence). The CDR3 DNA sequence: TGTGCCACCAGCAGAGATGGTTCCAGCAATCAGCCCCAGCATTTT. It translates to CATSRDGSSNQPQHF.

The chain carries TRBV7-2 and TRBJ2-5; a weak D match, TRBD1 (5 bases). The CDR3 extends over 14 amino acids. The germline V gene encodes CDR1 SGHTA and CDR2 FQGNSA. Trimming removed 4 bases at V and 7 bases at J, with 16 bases between. The CDR3 sequence: CASSSPGSGLTQYF. CDR3 nucleotide sequence: TGTGCCAGCAGCTCCCCCGGGTCAGGGCTGACCCAGTACTTC. Using reference TRBV7-2 and TRBJ2-5 for the parts outside the CDR3, the full variable domain is GAGVSQSPSNKVTEKGKDVELRCDPISGHTALYWYRQSLGQGLEFLIYFQGNSAPDKSGLPSDRFSAERTGGSVSTLTIQRTQQEDSAVYLCASSSPGSGLTQYFGPGTRLLVL.

This clonotype was recorded at least ten times. V gene TRBV6-1 combines with J gene TRBJ1-2, with no clear D. Per the germline V gene, CDR1 is MNHNS and CDR2 is SASEGT. Trimming removed 7 bases at V and 8 bases at J, with 11 bases between. The CDR3 sequence is 11 residues long. DNA of the CDR3: TGTGCCAGCACCTCGGGGTCGGGCTACACCTTC. It is translated as CASTSGSGYTF.